The T cell receptor (beta chain) under discussion was sequenced for a study of blood T cells in healthy people across ages. The V gene's germline CDR1 is MNHEY and CDR2 SVGEGT. The length of the CDR3 is 17 residues. The junction had 12 bases not matched to a gene; V was cut back by 0 bases and J by 11 bases. It was with a sample-barcoded 5' primer and a J-beta primer mix that a second PCR of roughly 6 to 12 cycles was run. TCRdb ran MiXCR on the 5' RACE reads and lists one entry per CDR3 protein. The repertoire includes over a million distinct CDR3 sequences, roughly two fifths of them detected once, and under 5% sits in the top ten.

The chain recombines TRBV6-2 or TRBV6-3 with TRBJ2-5; 13 nucleotides match TRBD2. The sequencing input was blood. This clonotype was obtained from a woman aged 18-29 years in good health. DNA for the CDR3: TGTGCCAGCAGTTACTCCCTACTAGCGGGGGGGCGAAATGAGCAGTACTTC. Amino acids: CASSYSLLAGGRNEQYF.